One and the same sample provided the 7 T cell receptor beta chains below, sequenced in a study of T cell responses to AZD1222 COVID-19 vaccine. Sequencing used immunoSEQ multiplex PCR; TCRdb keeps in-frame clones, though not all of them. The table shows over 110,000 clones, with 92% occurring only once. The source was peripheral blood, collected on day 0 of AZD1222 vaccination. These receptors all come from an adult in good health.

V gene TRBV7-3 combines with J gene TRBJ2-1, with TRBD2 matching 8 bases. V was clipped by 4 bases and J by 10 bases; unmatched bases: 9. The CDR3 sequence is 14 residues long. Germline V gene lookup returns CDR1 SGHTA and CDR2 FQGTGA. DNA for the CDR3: TGTGCCAGCAGCTCCACCGGGACTAGGAGCGAGCAGTTCTTC. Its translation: CASSSTGTRSEQFF.

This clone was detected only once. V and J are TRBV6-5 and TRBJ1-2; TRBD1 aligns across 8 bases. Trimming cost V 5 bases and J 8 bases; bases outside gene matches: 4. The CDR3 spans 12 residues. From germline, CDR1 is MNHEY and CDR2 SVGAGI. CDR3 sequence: CASSRTGKGYTF. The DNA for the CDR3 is TGTGCCAGCAGTCGGACAGGGAAAGGCTACACCTTC.

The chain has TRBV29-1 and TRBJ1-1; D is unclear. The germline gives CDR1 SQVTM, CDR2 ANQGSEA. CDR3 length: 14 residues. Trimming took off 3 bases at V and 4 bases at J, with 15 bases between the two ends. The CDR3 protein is CSVEDPSLATEAFF. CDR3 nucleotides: TGCAGCGTTGAGGACCCATCCCTGGCCACTGAAGCTTTCTTT.

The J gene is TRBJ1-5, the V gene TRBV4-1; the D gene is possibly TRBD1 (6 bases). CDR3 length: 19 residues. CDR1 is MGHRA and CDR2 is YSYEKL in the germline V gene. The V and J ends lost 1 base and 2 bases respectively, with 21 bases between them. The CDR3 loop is CASSQAWDSVEGGNQPQHF. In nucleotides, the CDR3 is TGCGCCAGCAGCCAAGCCTGGGACTCCGTGGAGGGGGGCAATCAGCCCCAGCATTTT.

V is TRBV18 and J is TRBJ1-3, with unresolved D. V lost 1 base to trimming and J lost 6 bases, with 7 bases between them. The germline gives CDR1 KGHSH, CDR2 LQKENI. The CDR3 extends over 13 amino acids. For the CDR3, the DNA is TGTGCCAGCTCACCACTTCTAGAAAACACCATATATTTT. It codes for CASSPLLENTIYF.

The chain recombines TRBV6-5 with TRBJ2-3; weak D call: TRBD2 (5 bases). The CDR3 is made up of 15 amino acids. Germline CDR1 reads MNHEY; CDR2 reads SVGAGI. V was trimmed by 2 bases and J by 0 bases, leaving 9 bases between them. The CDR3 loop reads CASSYLGESTDTQYF. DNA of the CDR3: TGTGCCAGCAGTTACCTCGGGGAAAGCACAGATACGCAGTATTTT.

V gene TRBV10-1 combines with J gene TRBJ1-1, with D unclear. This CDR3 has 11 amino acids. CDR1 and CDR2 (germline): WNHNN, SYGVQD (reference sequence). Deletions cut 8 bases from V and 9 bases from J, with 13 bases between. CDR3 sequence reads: CASGAGGKAFF. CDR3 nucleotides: TGCGCCAGCGGTGCGGGTGGGAAAGCTTTCTTT.